A single sample is the source of the 11 T cell receptor beta chains below, sequenced in a study of OX40 agonist ivuxolimab in advanced cancers. Sequencing was performed with immunoSEQ multiplex PCR; in TCRdb, only in-frame clones are kept and a portion is missing. The sample holds approximately 9,500 clones, roughly 64% seen once. Source: CD4+ or CD8+ T cells sorted from blood, taken in a trial of the OX40 agonist ivuxolimab. The source is an adult with an advanced solid tumor such as melanoma, head and neck, liver or kidney cancer.

This clone is deemed medium-sized. V and J are TRBV6-1 and TRBJ2-7, with 8 nucleotides matching TRBD1. With V trimmed by 3 bases and J by 6 bases, 7 bases remained unmatched. The CDR3 length is 14 residues. Germline loops: CDR1 MNHNS, CDR2 SASEGT. CDR3 residues: CASSELDRVGEQYF. In nucleotides, the CDR3 is TGTGCCAGCAGTGAGTTGGACAGGGTGGGCGAGCAGTACTTC.

The chain combines TRBV19 with TRBJ2-2; tentative D call: TRBD2 (5 bases). CDR3 size: 15 residues. CDR1 is LNHDA and CDR2 is SQIVND in the germline V gene (reference sequence). Trimming cost V 9 bases and J 4 bases, with 18 bases left between them. The CDR3 DNA is TGTGCCAGCACCAGCGGCTGGGGAACCACCGGGGAGCTGTTTTTT. Its protein product is CASTSGWGTTGELFF.

The chain combines TRBV7-9 with TRBJ2-3; D is ambiguous. CDR1 is SEHNR and CDR2 is FQNEAQ in the germline V gene (reference sequence). The CDR3 extends over 12 amino acids. With 5 bases removed from V and 10 bases from J, the gap between germline ends came to 13 bases. Here the CDR3 DNA reads TGTGCCAGCAGCCCAGCCGTGGGGTCGCAGTATTTT. Translated: CASSPAVGSQYF.

The genes are TRBV27 and TRBJ2-3; no clear D gene. The germline gives CDR1 MNHEY, CDR2 SMNVEV (reference sequence). There are 13 residues in the CDR3. V was cut by 8 bases and J by 0 bases, with 9 bases left in between. In DNA form, the CDR3 reads TGTGCCAGCTCGGATACTAGCACAGATACGCAGTATTTT. Encoded protein: CASSDTSTDTQYF.

The J gene is TRBJ1-5, the V gene TRBV7-6; no clear D. V was clipped by 5 bases and J by 1 base, with 15 bases between them. CDR3 length: 16 amino acids. Germline V gene data show CDR1 as SGHVS and CDR2 as FNYEAQ. CDR3 amino acids: CASSPEGQSSNQPQHF. As DNA, the CDR3 is TGTGCCAGCAGCCCGGAGGGCCAGAGCAGCAATCAGCCCCAGCATTTT.

This sequence joins TRBV6-5 and TRBJ2-7; possibly TRBD1 for D (6 bases). Trimming pared 3 bases from V and 3 bases from J, leaving 12 bases between. CDR1 and CDR2 from the germline V gene are MNHEY and SVGAGI. This CDR3 region has 14 residues. CDR3 coding DNA: TGTGCCAGCAGTTATCGACAGGATGGCTACGAGCAGTACTTC. The encoded protein is CASSYRQDGYEQYF.

This clone is termed medium-sized (0.01 to 0.1%). V gene TRBV6-5 combines with J gene TRBJ1-1; D is uncertain. V was trimmed by 0 bases and J by 4 bases, leaving 9 bases between them. The CDR3 is made up of 14 amino acids. Germline V gives CDR1 MNHEY, CDR2 SVGAGI. CDR3 sequence reads: CASSYSQRITEAFF. The CDR3 bases are TGTGCCAGCAGTTACTCCCAGAGAATCACTGAAGCTTTCTTT.

The chain is built from TRBV7-2 and TRBJ2-1, with TRBD2 matching over 16 bases. The CDR3 runs to 17 residues. Trimming cost V 5 bases and J 9 bases; bases outside gene matches: 10. The V gene's germline CDR1 is SGHTA and CDR2 FQGNSA. CDR3 in amino acids: CASSLGTSGRALGEQFF. The CDR3 DNA is TGTGCCAGCAGCCTCGGGACTAGCGGGAGGGCCCTCGGTGAGCAGTTCTTC.

CDR3 bases: TGTGCCAGCAGCAATTCCGGGACTCTCAATGAGCAGTTCTTC. As protein: CASSNSGTLNEQFF. The chain carries TRBV7-9 and TRBJ2-1, with a weak D call TRBD2 (6 bases). Looked up from germline, CDR1 is SEHNR and CDR2 is FQNEAQ (reference sequence). The V gene lost 5 bases and the J gene lost 6 bases, with 14 bases spanning the gap. The CDR3 sequence is 14 residues long.

The chain uses TRBV6-4 and TRBJ2-1; 10 bases line up with TRBD2. J was trimmed by 4 bases and V by 5 bases; bases with no gene match: 5. Germline V gene sequence: CDR1 MRHNA, CDR2 SNTAGT. The CDR3 loop spans 15 amino acids. In DNA, the CDR3 is TGTGCCAGCAGTCAGCTAGCGGGAGCTTACAATGAGCAGTTCTTC. Residues: CASSQLAGAYNEQFF.

The rearrangement joins TRBV7-3 to TRBJ2-2, with TRBD2 as a possible D gene (6 bases). CDR3 length equals 16 residues. Germline values: CDR1 SGHTA, CDR2 FQGTGA. Between the trimmed V and J ends, which lost 5 bases and 3 bases, there was a span of 16 bases. CDR3 coding DNA: TGTGCCAGCAGCCTTGGCTCTAGCGCGTACACCGGGGAGCTGTTTTTT. Translated, it gives CASSLGSSAYTGELFF.